This record looks at one T cell receptor (beta chain) sequence and its context. Antigen specificity is unknown. The data originate from a study of glioma-infiltrating T cells after dendritic cell vaccination. Study in general: Patients received autologous tumor lysate-pulsed dendritic cell vaccination between about 2002 and 2013. Patients received three intradermal dendritic cell vaccine injections at biweekly intervals.

Broader study findings: Survival was not directly related to TCR clonality in these patients.

Amplification used 60 V beta primers and 13 J beta primers. The data were produced by immunoSEQ multiplex PCR, yet TCRdb's version contains in-frame clones alone and is incomplete. The sample holds tens of thousands of clones, approximately 78% seen once. The material sequenced was blood, taken before dendritic cell vaccination. The clonotype originates from a human donor with glioblastoma.

The CDR3 reads CASGYTSGQLSSYEQYF. The CDR3 DNA sequence: TGTGCTAGTGGTTACACCTCGGGACAACTTAGCTCCTACGAGCAGTACTTC. The chain carries TRBV12-5 and TRBJ2-7; D may be TRBD1 (6 bases). In germline, CDR1 is LGHNT, CDR2 FRNRAP. The length of the CDR3 is 17 residues. V lost 4 bases to trimming and J lost 0 bases, with 19 bases between them.